Presented here are 4 T cell receptor beta chains from one specimen sequenced in a study of technical replicates of blood from a handful of donors. Clones were read by immunoSEQ multiplex PCR, and TCRdb kept only the in-frame ones, dropping some. The sample contains about 97,000 clones, about 95% of which appear only once. Sequences were obtained from T cells isolated from PBMCs. The source of these receptors is a human donor in good health.

In its sample, this clone was seen once. The chain links TRBV4-1 to TRBJ2-5; no clear D gene. The CDR3 loop spans 14 amino acids. Looked up from germline, CDR1 is MGHRA and CDR2 is YSYEKL. Trimming stripped 0 bases from V and 2 bases from J, with 7 bases between. CDR3 loop: CASSQEIRQETQYF. As DNA, the CDR3 is TGCGCCAGCAGCCAAGAGATCAGACAAGAGACCCAGTACTTC.

V is TRBV10-3 and J is TRBJ2-1, with D tentatively TRBD2 (6 bases). V was pared by 8 bases and J by 8 bases, with 22 bases between. Looked up from germline, CDR1 is ENHRY and CDR2 is SYGVKD. The CDR3 has 15 residues. The DNA for the CDR3 is TGTGCCATCCCTCTAGAGGCGGGAACGCCCTATGAGCAGTTCTTC. Its translation: CAIPLEAGTPYEQFF.

CDR3 in amino acids: CAWSLQGQGRLQPQHF. For the CDR3, the DNA is TGTGCCTGGAGTCTCCAAGGACAGGGTCGACTTCAGCCCCAGCATTTT. The chain joins TRBV30 to TRBJ1-5; TRBD1 agrees at 8 bases. The CDR3 spans 16 residues. Germline trimming cut 2 bases from V and 6 bases from J; bases unmatched to any gene: 12. Per the germline V gene, CDR1 is GTSNPN and CDR2 is SVGIG (reference sequence).

The chain is built from TRBV6-5 and TRBJ2-2; no firm D call. Germline loops: CDR1 MNHEY, CDR2 SVGAGI. This CDR3 region has 16 residues. V lost 0 bases, J lost 1 base, and 9 bases lay in between. As DNA, the CDR3 is TGTGCCAGCAGTTACTCGACGACAATGAACACCGGGGAGCTGTTTTTT. Protein sequence: CASSYSTTMNTGELFF.